Following are 10 T cell receptor beta chains from one sample sequenced in a study of CD8+CD57+ T cells in acquired aplastic anemia (dated by TCRdb to 2016 to 2018). The data were produced on an Illumina HiSeq 2000. TCR beta VDJ combination and CDR3 sequence profiling used genomic DNA as the template. TCRdb applied fastp at Q25 and MiXCR to the public reads, then kept only in-frame beta chains. Here each entry gathers all rows of one CDR3 protein and keeps the most common genes and DNA. This sample lists roughly 250,000 distinct CDR3 sequences; less than 85% were detected once. The ten largest clones take up 35% to 50% of the sample. Expansion of CD8+CD57+ cells had been shown by flow cytometry in the patients chosen for sequencing. Material for sequencing was sorted CD4+, CD8+, or CD8+CD57+ T cells (not recorded which) from PBMCs. The source is a human donor with aplastic anemia.

This clonotype was counted ten times or more. The rearrangement uses TRBV11-3 and TRBJ2-1; D is unclear. Germline CDR1 and CDR2: SGHNT and YENEEA. The CDR3 is 12 residues long. Trimming shortened V by 0 bases and J by 10 bases, and 7 bases separated the two germline ends. DNA of the CDR3: TGTGCCAGCAGCTTAGATCTGACAGAGCAGTTCTTC. Residues: CASSLDLTEQFF.

This clonotype was counted a few times. The V gene is TRBV11-1, the J gene TRBJ2-3; tentatively, D is TRBD1 (5 bases). V shed 2 bases and J shed 6 bases, with 12 bases lying between them. The CDR3 has 14 residues. Germline-derived CDR1 and CDR2 are SGHAT and FQDESV (reference sequence). The CDR3 spells CASSLSGFPDTQYF. CDR3 DNA: TGTGCCAGCAGCTTATCAGGGTTTCCCGATACGCAGTATTTT.

The CDR3 nucleotides are TGTGCCACCAGCAGCCAGGGTAACTACGAGCAGTACTTC. It specifies CATSSQGNYEQYF. The chain links TRBV15 to TRBJ2-7, with D possibly matching TRBD1 (5 bases). V was clipped by 3 bases and J by 3 bases, with 9 bases between them. The CDR3 length is 13 residues. The V gene's germline CDR1 is LNHNV and CDR2 YYDKDF (reference sequence).

To note about this clonotype: At one end, the junction sequence differs from germline, possibly due to a read error. The CDR3 sequence is CACGLAAYHETHDF. DNA for the CDR3: TGTGCCTGCGGGTTAGCGGCGTACCACGAGACCCACGACTTC. This rearrangement joins TRBV7-9 to TRBJ2-5; a weak D match, TRBD2 (6 bases). CDR1 and CDR2 (germline): SEHNR, FQNEAQ (reference sequence). This CDR3 is built from 14 residues.

The chain recombines TRBV2 with TRBJ2-3, with D tentatively TRBD1 or TRBD2 (6 bases each). This CDR3 contains 15 residues. Per the germline V gene, CDR1 is SNHLY and CDR2 is FYNNEI. V lost 8 bases, J lost 7 bases, and 22 bases lay in between. CDR3 sequence reads: CASGDGGTDTHTQYF. The DNA for the CDR3 is TGTGCCAGCGGGGACGGGGGCACAGACACGCATACGCAGTATTTT.

The chain carries TRBV6-5 and TRBJ1-1; TRBD1 aligns across 7 bases. This CDR3 has 13 amino acids. The junction had 5 bases not matched to a gene; V was cut back by 5 bases and J by 5 bases. The germline CDR1 and CDR2 sequences are MNHEY and SVGAGI. CDR3 protein: CASSETGATEAFF. CDR3 DNA sequence: TGTGCCAGCAGTGAAACAGGGGCAACTGAAGCTTTCTTT.

This clonotype was seen only once. Since the CDR3 does not end with the conserved phenylalanine or tryptophan, this likely comes from a read error. The DNA is left out, because the CDR3 cannot be placed on it with certainty; the CDR3 is given as TCRdb lists it. The J gene is TRBJ2-3, the V gene TRBV7-9. Counting both end residues, the CDR3 totals 13 amino acids. The germline V gene has CDR1 SEHNR and CDR2 FQNEAQ (reference sequence). The CDR3 reads CASGDGRTDTKYY.

This clonotype was counted a single time. The chain carries TRBV7-9 and TRBJ2-7; 11 nucleotides align to TRBD1. The CDR3 is 13 amino acids. Germline assignment: CDR1 SEHNR and CDR2 FQNEAQ (reference sequence). The CDR3 reads CAGQGARETQHYV. The CDR3 DNA reads TGTGCCGGACAGGGGGCTAGGGAGACCCAGCACTACGTG.

About this clonotype: A read error may produce the germline difference seen at one junction end. V usage is TRBV15 and J usage is TRBJ2-7; unclear D gene. The germline CDR1 and CDR2 sequences are LNHNV and YYDKDF (reference sequence). The CDR3 is made up of 14 amino acids. CDR3 DNA sequence: TGTGCCAGCAGCAGCTGCCCGGGCGAATACGAGCAGTACTTC. Protein sequence: CASSSCPGEYEQYF.

This chain connects TRBV7-8 to TRBJ2-3; possibly TRBD2 for D (6 bases). This CDR3 spans 13 amino acids. Germline lookup yields CDR1 SGHVS and CDR2 FQNEAQ. V was clipped by 8 bases and J by 14 bases, with 23 bases between them. This CDR3 reads CASGVAGSPDTYF. In nucleotides, the CDR3 is TGTGCCAGCGGCGTCGCGGGAAGTCCCGATACGTATTTT.